Presented here are 2 T cell receptor beta chains from one specimen sequenced in a study of CD8 T cells in ankylosing spondylitis. TCRdb re-called the 5' RACE reads with MiXCR, one entry per CDR3 protein. The sample carries 250,000 or so distinct CDR3 sequences, over 15% recorded once. The sample was blood, either unsorted or a sorted T cell fraction (not recorded which). The receptors stem from a male donor with ankylosing spondylitis or in good health (not recorded which).

This chain links TRBV28 with TRBJ2-7, with 9 bases lining up with TRBD2. The CDR3 consists of 14 residues. Germline V CDR1 and CDR2: MDHEN, SYDVKM. Losses at the gene ends were 3 bases for V and 3 bases for J; bases not matched to a gene: 3. CDR3 bases: TGTGCCAGCAGTTTTAGCGGGAGTAACTACGAGCAGTACTTC. The encoded protein is CASSFSGSNYEQYF.

The CDR3 reads CATSREQGLNQPQHF. Here the CDR3 DNA reads TGTGCCACCAGCAGAGAACAGGGCCTCAATCAGCCCCAGCATTTT. The J gene is TRBJ1-5, the V gene TRBV15; a weak D match, TRBD1 (6 bases). V dropped 0 bases and J dropped 3 bases, with 9 bases sitting between them. Germline CDR1 LNHNV, CDR2 YYDKDF (reference sequence). This CDR3 region has 15 residues.